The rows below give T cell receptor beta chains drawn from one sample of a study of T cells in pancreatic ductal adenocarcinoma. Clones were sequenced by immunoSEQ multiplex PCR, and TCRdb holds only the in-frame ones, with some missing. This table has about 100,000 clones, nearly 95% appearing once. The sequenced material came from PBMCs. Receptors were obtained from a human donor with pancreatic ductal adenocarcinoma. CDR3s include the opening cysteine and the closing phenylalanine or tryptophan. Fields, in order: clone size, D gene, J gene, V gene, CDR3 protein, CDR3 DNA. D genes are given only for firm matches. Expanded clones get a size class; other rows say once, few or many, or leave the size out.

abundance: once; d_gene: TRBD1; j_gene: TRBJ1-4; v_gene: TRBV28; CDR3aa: CASSPLGTGDGEKLFF; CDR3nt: TGTGCCAGCAGTCCACTAGGGACAGGGGATGGGGAAAAACTGTTTTTT
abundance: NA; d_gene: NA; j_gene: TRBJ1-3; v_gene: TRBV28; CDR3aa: CASSSQPRSGNTIYF; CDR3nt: TGTGCCAGCAGTTCTCAACCACGGAGTGGAAACACCATATATTTT
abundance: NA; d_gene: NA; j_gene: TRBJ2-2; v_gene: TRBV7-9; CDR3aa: CASSLEEQVNTGELFF; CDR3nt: TGTGCCAGCAGCTTAGAGGAACAGGTGAACACCGGGGAGCTGTTTTTT
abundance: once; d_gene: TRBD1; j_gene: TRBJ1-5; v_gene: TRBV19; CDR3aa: CASSNTGGNQPQHF; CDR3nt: TGTGCCAGTAGTAACACAGGGGGCAATCAGCCCCAGCATTTT
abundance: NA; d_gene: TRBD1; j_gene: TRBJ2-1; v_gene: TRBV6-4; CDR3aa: CASSGPGTGGNEQFF; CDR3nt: TGTGCCAGCAGTGGCCCCGGGACAGGGGGCAATGAGCAGTTCTTC
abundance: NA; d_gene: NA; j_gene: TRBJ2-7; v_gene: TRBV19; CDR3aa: CASSMRRDSYEQYF; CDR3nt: TGTGCCAGTAGTATGAGACGGGACTCCTACGAGCAGTACTTC
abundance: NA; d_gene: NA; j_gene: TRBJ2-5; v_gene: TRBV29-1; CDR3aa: CSSRDTQETQYF; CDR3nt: TGCAGCTCCCGGGACACCCAAGAGACCCAGTACTTC
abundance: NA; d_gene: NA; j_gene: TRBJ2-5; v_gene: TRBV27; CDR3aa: CASSPIAETQETQYF; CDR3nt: TGTGCCAGCAGTCCCATAGCGGAGACCCAAGAGACCCAGTACTTC
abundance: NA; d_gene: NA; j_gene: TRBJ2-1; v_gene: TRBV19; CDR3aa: CASSINRVINEQFF; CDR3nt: TGTGCCAGTAGTATAAACAGGGTGATCAATGAGCAGTTCTTC
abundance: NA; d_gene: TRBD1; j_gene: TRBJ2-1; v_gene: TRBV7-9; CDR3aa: CASSLGQGNEQFF; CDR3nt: TGTGCCAGCAGCCTCGGACAGGGCAATGAGCAGTTCTTC
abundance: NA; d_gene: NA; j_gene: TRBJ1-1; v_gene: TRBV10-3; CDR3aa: CAISAGAEAFF; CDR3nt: TGTGCCATCAGTGCGGGGGCTGAAGCTTTCTTT
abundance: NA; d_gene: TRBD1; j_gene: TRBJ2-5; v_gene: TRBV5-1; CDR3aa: CASSFQGAETQYF; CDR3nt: TGCGCCAGCAGCTTCCAGGGGGCAGAGACCCAGTACTTC
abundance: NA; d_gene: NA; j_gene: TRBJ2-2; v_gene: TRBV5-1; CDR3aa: CASSSTPPNTGELFF; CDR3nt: TGCGCCAGCAGCTCAACTCCCCCGAACACCGGGGAGCTGTTTTTT
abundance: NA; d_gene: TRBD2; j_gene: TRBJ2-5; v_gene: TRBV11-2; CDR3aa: CASSLGLAGGQETQYF; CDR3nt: TGTGCCAGCAGCTTAGGTCTAGCGGGGGGACAAGAGACCCAGTACTTC
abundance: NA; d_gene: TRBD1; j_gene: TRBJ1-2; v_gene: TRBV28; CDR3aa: CASSTTGDNYGYTF; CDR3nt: TGTGCCAGCAGTACGACAGGGGACAACTATGGCTACACCTTC
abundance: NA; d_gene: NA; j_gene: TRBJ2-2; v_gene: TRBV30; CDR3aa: CAWSVAWGVGTGELFF; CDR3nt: TGTGCCTGGAGTGTAGCGTGGGGCGTGGGCACCGGGGAGCTGTTTTTT
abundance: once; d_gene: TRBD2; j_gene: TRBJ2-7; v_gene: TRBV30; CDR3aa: CAWRISSGGLSSYEQYF; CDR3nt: TGTGCCTGGAGGATATCCTCGGGAGGGCTATCCTCCTACGAGCAGTACTTC
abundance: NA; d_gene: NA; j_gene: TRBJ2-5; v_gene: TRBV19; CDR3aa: CARPLPGGSRKETQYF; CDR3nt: TGTGCCAGGCCCTTACCGGGGGGCAGCAGGAAGGAGACCCAGTACTTC
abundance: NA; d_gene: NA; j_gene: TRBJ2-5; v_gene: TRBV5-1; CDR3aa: CASSPGGSRETQYF; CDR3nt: TGCGCCAGCAGCCCGGGTGGTAGTAGGGAGACCCAGTACTTC
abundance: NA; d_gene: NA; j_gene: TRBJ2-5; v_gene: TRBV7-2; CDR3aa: CASSLVGGETQYF; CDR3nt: TGTGCCAGCAGCTTAGTGGGGGGAGAGACCCAGTACTTC
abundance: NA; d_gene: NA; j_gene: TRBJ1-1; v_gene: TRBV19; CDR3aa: CASMPAGANTEAFF; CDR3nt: TGTGCCAGTATGCCCGCGGGAGCGAACACTGAAGCTTTCTTT
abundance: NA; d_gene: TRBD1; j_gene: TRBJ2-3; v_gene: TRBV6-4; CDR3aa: CASSWTGSTDTQYF; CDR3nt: TGTGCCAGCAGTTGGACAGGAAGCACAGATACGCAGTATTTT
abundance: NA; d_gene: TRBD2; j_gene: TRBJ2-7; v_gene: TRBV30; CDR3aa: CAWSATSNEQYF; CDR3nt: TGTGCCTGGAGTGCGACTAGCAACGAGCAGTACTTC
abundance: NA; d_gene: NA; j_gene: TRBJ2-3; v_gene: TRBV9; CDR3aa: CASSEGLAFTDTQYF; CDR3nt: TGTGCCAGCAGCGAAGGGCTAGCATTCACAGATACGCAGTATTTT
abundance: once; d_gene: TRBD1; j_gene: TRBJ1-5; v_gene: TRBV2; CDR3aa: CASSFTGGYQPQHF; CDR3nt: TGTGCCAGCAGCTTTACAGGGGGATATCAGCCCCAGCATTTT
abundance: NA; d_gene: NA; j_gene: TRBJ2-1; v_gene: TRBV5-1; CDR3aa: CASTLGGNSYNEQFF; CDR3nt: TGCGCCAGCACCCTTGGAGGGAATTCCTACAATGAGCAGTTCTTC
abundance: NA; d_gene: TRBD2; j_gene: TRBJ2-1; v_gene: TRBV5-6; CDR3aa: CASSFETSGYNEQFF; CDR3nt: TGTGCCAGCAGCTTTGAGACTAGCGGGTACAATGAGCAGTTCTTC
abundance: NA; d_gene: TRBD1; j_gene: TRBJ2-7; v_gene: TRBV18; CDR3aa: CASSRNRDREYEQYF; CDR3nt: TGTGCCAGCTCACGTAACCGGGACAGGGAGTACGAGCAGTACTTC
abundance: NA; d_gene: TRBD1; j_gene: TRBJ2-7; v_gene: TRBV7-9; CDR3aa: CASSLGTGGRYEQYF; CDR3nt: TGTGCCAGCAGCTTAGGTACAGGGGGCAGGTACGAGCAGTACTTC
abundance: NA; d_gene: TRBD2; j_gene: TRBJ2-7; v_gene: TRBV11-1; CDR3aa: CASSLSGTSFYF; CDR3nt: TGTGCCAGCAGCCTTTCCGGGACTAGCTTCTACTTC
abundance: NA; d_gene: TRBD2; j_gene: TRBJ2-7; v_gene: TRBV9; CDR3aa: CASSQGLAGGNEQYF; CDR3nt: TGTGCCAGCAGCCAGGGACTAGCGGGAGGGAACGAGCAGTACTTC
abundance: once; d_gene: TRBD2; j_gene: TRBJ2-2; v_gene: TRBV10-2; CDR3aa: CASSAPSGGTSNTGELFF; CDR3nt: TGCGCCAGCAGTGCTCCTTCGGGGGGGACCTCGAACACCGGGGAGCTGTTTTTT
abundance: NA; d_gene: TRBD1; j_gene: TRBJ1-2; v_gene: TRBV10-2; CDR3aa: CASSESGRGTGRGYTF; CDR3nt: TGCGCCAGCAGTGAGTCGGGACGGGGGACAGGGCGCGGCTACACCTTC
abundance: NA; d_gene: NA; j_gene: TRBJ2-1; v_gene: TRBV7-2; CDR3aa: CASSLASGNEQFF; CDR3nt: TGTGCCAGCAGCTTAGCGTCGGGGAATGAGCAGTTCTTC
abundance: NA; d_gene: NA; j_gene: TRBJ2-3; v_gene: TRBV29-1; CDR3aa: CSVTRGDTQYF; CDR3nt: TGCAGCGTTACGCGCGGAGATACGCAGTATTTT
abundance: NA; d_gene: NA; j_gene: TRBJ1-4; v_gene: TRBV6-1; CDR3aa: CASSDSGLGEKLFF; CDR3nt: TGTGCCAGCAGTGATTCCGGGTTGGGTGAAAAACTGTTTTTT